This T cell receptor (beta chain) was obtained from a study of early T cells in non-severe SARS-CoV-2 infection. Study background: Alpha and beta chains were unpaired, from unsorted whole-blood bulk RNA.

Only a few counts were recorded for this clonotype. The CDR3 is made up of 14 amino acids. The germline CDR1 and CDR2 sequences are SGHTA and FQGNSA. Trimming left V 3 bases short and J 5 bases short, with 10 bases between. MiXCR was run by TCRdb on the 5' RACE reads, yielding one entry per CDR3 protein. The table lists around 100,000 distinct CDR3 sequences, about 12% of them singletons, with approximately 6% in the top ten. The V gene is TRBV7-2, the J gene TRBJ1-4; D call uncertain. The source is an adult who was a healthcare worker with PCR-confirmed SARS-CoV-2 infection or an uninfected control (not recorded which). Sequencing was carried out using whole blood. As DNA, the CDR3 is TGTGCCAGCAGCTTCGGACCGAGCAATGAAAAACTGTTTTTT. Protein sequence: CASSFGPSNEKLFF.